These 29 T cell receptor beta chains came from one sample sequenced in a study of blood T cells in healthy people across ages. A second PCR, run for about 6 to 11 cycles, used a sample-barcoded 5' primer plus a J-beta primer mix. TCRdb fed the 5' RACE reads into MiXCR, producing one record per CDR3 protein. The sample carries 780,000 or so distinct CDR3 sequences, approximately 53% recorded once. The sample comprised blood. The receptors here all came from a man at least 80 years old in good health.

This clonotype was detected only a few times. V usage is TRBV5-1 and J usage is TRBJ2-4, with TRBD2 identical over 11 bases. The DNA end is a closer match to TRBJ2-7, so the J assignment may be wrong. The germline V gene has CDR1 SGHRS and CDR2 YFSETQ. The CDR3 extends over 14 amino acids. This CDR3 reads CASSISGRADEQYF. The CDR3 coding sequence is TGCGCCAGCAGCATTAGCGGGAGGGCCGACGAGCAGTACTTC.

Only a few counts were recorded for this clonotype. The V call is TRBV29-1, the J call TRBJ1-1, with D hard to call. The CDR3 spans 12 residues. Trimming took off 4 bases at V and 1 base at J, with 7 bases between the two ends. CDR1 is SQVTM and CDR2 is ANQGSEA in the germline V gene. The DNA for the CDR3 is TGCAGCGTTGGATGGGCGAACACTGAAGCTTTCTTT. Translated: CSVGWANTEAFF.

The J gene is TRBJ2-5, the V gene TRBV7-3; 7 bases match TRBD2. V trimming: 0 bases; J trimming: 5 bases; junction bases outside the gene matches: 6. This CDR3 is built from 15 residues. Germline V gene lookup returns CDR1 SGHTA and CDR2 FQGTGA. DNA for the CDR3: TGTGCCAGCAGCTTAACCGGGGGGATTACGGAGACCCAGTACTTC. This translates into CASSLTGGITETQYF. Drawing the rest from reference TRBV7-3 and TRBJ2-5, the complete variable domain is GAGVSQTPSNKVTEKGKYVELRCDPISGHTALYWYRQSLGQGPEFLIYFQGTGAADDSGLPNDRFFAVRPEGSVSTLKIQRTERGDSAVYLCASSLTGGITETQYFGPGTRLLVL.

V gene TRBV27 combines with J gene TRBJ1-5; the D is unclear. CDR1 is MNHEY and CDR2 is SMNVEV in the germline V gene (reference sequence). The ends were cut back, 0 bases at V and 2 bases at J, with 14 bases in the middle. CDR3 length: 17 amino acids. Here the CDR3 DNA reads TGTGCCAGCAGTTTATCGGGCAGCAGAGTCCGCAATCAGCCCCAGCATTTT. Its protein is CASSLSGSRVRNQPQHF.

The table lists this clonotype with a few counts. The CDR3 reads CASSWEAGVYEQYF. CDR3 DNA: TGCGCCAGCAGCTGGGAGGCCGGGGTCTACGAGCAGTACTTC. The V and J genes are TRBV5-1 and TRBJ2-7, with a tentative D call TRBD2 (6 bases). The CDR3 is 14 amino acids. The germline V gene has CDR1 SGHRS and CDR2 YFSETQ. Trimming removed 3 bases from V and 3 bases from J, with 13 bases in between.

The chain is built from TRBV5-1 and TRBJ2-3, with TRBD1 as a possible D gene (6 bases). V was trimmed by 5 bases and J by 14 bases, leaving 21 bases between them. Germline values: CDR1 SGHRS, CDR2 YFSETQ. The CDR3 is 13 residues long. Here the CDR3 reads CASRDSQGRYAYF. The CDR3 DNA follows: TGCGCCAGCAGGGACAGCCAAGGCAGATACGCGTATTTT.

This clonotype was observed a few times. The chain carries TRBV29-1 and TRBJ1-2; 7 nucleotides align to TRBD1. The CDR3 sequence is 14 residues long. CDR1 is SQVTM, CDR2 ANQGSEA, per germline. Germline trimming cut 3 bases from V and 4 bases from J; bases unmatched to any gene: 8. The CDR3 loop reads CSVEPWDRPYGYTF. CDR3 DNA sequence: TGCAGCGTTGAGCCCTGGGACAGACCCTATGGCTACACCTTC. The whole variable domain, filled in from reference TRBV29-1 and TRBJ1-2, reads SAVISQKPSRDICQRGTSLTIQCQVDSQVTMMFWYRQQPGQSLTLIATANQGSEATYESGFVIDKFPISRPNLTFSTLTVSNMSPEDSSIYLCSVEPWDRPYGYTFGSGTRLTVV.

Only a few counts were recorded for this clonotype. The chain couples TRBV6-5 to TRBJ2-4; 7 bases agree with TRBD2. J lost 8 bases, V lost 6 bases, and 10 bases had no gene match. Germline V lookup: CDR1 MNHEY, CDR2 SVGAGI. The CDR3 consists of 14 residues. DNA of the CDR3: TGTGCCAGCAGACAACTTGGGACTATAGACATTCAGTACTTC. Translation: CASRQLGTIDIQYF.

This chain joins TRBV7-6 and TRBJ2-3; TRBD2 matches 12 bases. The CDR3 has 16 amino acids. The junction had 18 bases not matched to a gene; V was cut back by 6 bases and J by 14 bases. Per the germline V gene, CDR1 is SGHVS and CDR2 is FNYEAQ. CDR3 residues: CASSTTTSGSDRYAYF. Here the CDR3 DNA reads TGTGCCAGCAGTACAACGACTAGCGGGAGTGACAGATACGCGTATTTT. The full variable domain, completed using reference TRBV7-6 and TRBJ2-3, is GAGVSQSPRYKVTKRGQDVALRCDPISGHVSLYWYRQALGQGPEFLTYFNYEAQQDKSGLPNDRFSAERPEGSISTLTIQRTEQRDSAMYRCASSTTTSGSDRYAYFGPGTRLTVL.

The chain links TRBV12-5 to TRBJ2-5, with no clear D. The DNA end lines up better with TRBJ2-7; the J call may be wrong. The germline V gene encodes CDR1 LGHNT and CDR2 FRNRAP. The length of the CDR3 is 12 residues. The CDR3 loop reads CASGLGFYEQYF. The CDR3 DNA follows: TGTGCTAGTGGTTTGGGGTTCTACGAGCAGTACTTC.

This chain uses TRBV20-1 with TRBJ2-4; the D gene is possibly TRBD2 (5 bases). TRBJ2-7 matches the DNA end more closely, so the J call is doubtful. Looked up from germline, CDR1 is DFQATT and CDR2 is SNEGSKA (reference sequence). CDR3 size: 11 residues. The CDR3 DNA reads TGCAGTGCAGCGGTTACCTACGAGCAGTACTTC. Amino acids: CSAAVTYEQYF.

This clonotype was seen ten or more times. The chain links TRBV29-1 to TRBJ2-3, with 14 bases aligning to TRBD2. The germline gives CDR1 SQVTM, CDR2 ANQGSEA. The CDR3 covers 15 residues. V shed 3 bases and J 3 bases; nucleotides not matched to a gene: 2. DNA for the CDR3: TGCAGCGTTGACGGGACTAGCGGGAGAACAGATACGCAGTATTTT. Residues: CSVDGTSGRTDTQYF.

This clonotype was counted at least ten times. This rearrangement joins TRBV2 to TRBJ2-5; no clear D gene. This CDR3 has 14 residues. Looked up from germline, CDR1 is SNHLY and CDR2 is FYNNEI. The V and J ends lost 1 base and 7 bases respectively, with 13 bases between them. The CDR3 here is CASSEGVRLATQYF. For the CDR3, the DNA is TGTGCCAGCAGTGAAGGGGTGCGGCTCGCGACCCAGTACTTC.

V is TRBV2 and J is TRBJ2-1, with D uncertain. The germline V gene has CDR1 SNHLY and CDR2 FYNNEI. The V end lost 7 bases, the J end lost 15 bases, and 19 bases lay between the germline ends. The CDR3 totals 12 residues. The CDR3 DNA reads as TGTGCCAGCACCGTACCTGAACCGGCATGGTTCTTC. This gives the protein CASTVPEPAWFF. Full variable domain (remainder filled in from reference TRBV2 and TRBJ2-1): EPEVTQTPSHQVTQMGQEVILRCVPISNHLYFYWYRQILGQKVEFLVSFYNNEISEKSEIFDDQFSVERPDGSNFTLKIRSTKLEDSAMYFCASTVPEPAWFFGPGTRLTVL.

The chain is built from TRBV4-1 and TRBJ2-5; maybe TRBD2 (6 bases). The CDR3 has 15 amino acids. CDR1 and CDR2 from the germline V gene are MGHRA and YSYEKL. Trimming cost V 0 bases and J 5 bases, with 13 bases left between them. Written as DNA, the CDR3 is TGCGCCAGCAGCCAAGAAAGACTAGTCAAGGAGACCCAGTACTTC. It codes for CASSQERLVKETQYF.

The chain carries TRBV29-1 and TRBJ2-5; 7 nucleotides line up with TRBD2. Germline V gene data show CDR1 as SQVTM and CDR2 as ANQGSEA. The length of the CDR3 is 14 residues. J gave up 11 bases and V 8 bases, and 20 bases lay outside the gene matches. The CDR3 DNA is TGCAGCAAGCTTGGGAGCGGGGCCACTAATGAGCAGTACTTC. Residues: CSKLGSGATNEQYF. The entire variable domain, with the rest obtained from reference TRBV29-1 and TRBJ2-5, is as follows: SAVISQKPSRDICQRGTSLTIQCQVDSQVTMMFWYRQQPGQSLTLIATANQGSEATYESGFVIDKFPISRPNLTFSTLTVSNMSPEDSSIYLCSKLGSGATNEQYFGPGTRLLVL.

The genes are TRBV24-1 and TRBJ2-3, with D possibly being TRBD2 (5 bases). CDR1 and CDR2 from the germline V gene are KGHDR and SFDVKD. CDR3 length equals 15 residues. V was trimmed by 3 bases and J by 2 bases, leaving 11 bases between them. This CDR3 is CATSDTQRDTDTQYF. Here the CDR3 DNA reads TGTGCCACCAGTGATACGCAGAGGGACACAGATACGCAGTATTTT.

The chain uses TRBV12-5 and TRBJ2-5; 8 bases agree with TRBD2. Losses at the gene ends were 6 bases for V and 4 bases for J; bases not matched to a gene: 16. The CDR3 consists of 17 residues. Per the germline V gene, CDR1 is LGHNT and CDR2 is FRNRAP. The CDR3 sequence is CASGPGGGGRRAETQYF. CDR3 nucleotides: TGTGCTAGTGGCCCCGGGGGGGGCGGGAGAAGGGCAGAGACCCAGTACTTC.

This clonotype was counted between two and nine times. DNA of the CDR3: TGCAGCGTTGAGCAGCTCTCTGGGGCCAACGTCCTGACTTTC. As protein: CSVEQLSGANVLTF. The genes are TRBV29-1 and TRBJ2-6; D gene unclear. The CDR3 is 14 residues long. CDR1 and CDR2 (germline): SQVTM, ANQGSEA. Trimming took 3 bases from V and 0 from J, leaving 6 bases between them.

This chain joins TRBV7-9 and TRBJ2-7; perhaps TRBD1 as D (6 bases). From germline, CDR1 is SEHNR and CDR2 FQNEAQ (reference sequence). The germline V and J ends were trimmed by 5 bases and 3 bases, with 17 bases remaining between them. This CDR3 is built from 15 residues. The CDR3 spells CASSGGQIQDYEQYF. The CDR3 DNA sequence: TGTGCCAGCAGCGGAGGACAGATCCAGGACTACGAGCAGTACTTC.

This clonotype was picked up one time. The CDR3 nucleotides are TGTGCCAGCAGTGCTCCCGCGGGGCATGAGTTCTTC. Protein sequence: CASSAPAGHEFF. The V call is TRBV6-6, the J call TRBJ2-1; D possibly corresponds to TRBD2 (6 bases). This CDR3 spans 12 amino acids. Germline V gene sequence: CDR1 MNHNY, CDR2 SVGAGI (reference sequence). The V gene lost 5 bases and the J gene lost 14 bases, with 16 bases spanning the gap.

The chain is built from TRBV27 and TRBJ2-5; possibly TRBD1 or TRBD2 for D (5 bases each). CDR3 length: 16 amino acids. Germline V lookup: CDR1 MNHEY, CDR2 SMNVEV (reference sequence). V gave up 5 bases and J gave up 1 base, with 17 bases separating them. The DNA of the CDR3 is TGTGCCAGCAGTCACACTAGGGGCTGGGGCCAAGAGACCCAGTACTTC. Residues: CASSHTRGWGQETQYF.

The chain is built from TRBV14 and TRBJ2-7, with 10 bases matching TRBD2. V lost 1 base, J lost 7 bases, and 10 bases stayed unmatched. Germline V CDR1 and CDR2: SGHDN, FVKESK. The length of the CDR3 is 16 residues. The CDR3 DNA reads as TGTGCCAGCAGCCAAGCGGGACTAGCGATTTACAATGAGCAGTACTTC. This gives the protein CASSQAGLAIYNEQYF.

The chain carries TRBV3-1 and TRBJ1-4, with 7 bases aligning to TRBD1. The germline V gene has CDR1 LGHDT and CDR2 YNNKEL (reference sequence). The CDR3 runs 16 residues. V shed 0 bases and J 7 bases; nucleotides not matched to a gene: 8. The CDR3 DNA sequence: TGTGCCAGCAGCCAAGATCCTGGCAGGGGGGGTGAAAAACTGTTTTTT. It is translated as CASSQDPGRGGEKLFF. Full variable domain (missing parts from reference TRBV3-1 and TRBJ1-4): DTAVSQTPKYLVTQMGNDKSIKCEQNLGHDTMYWYKQDSKKFLKIMFSYNNKELIINETVPNRFSPKSPDKAHLNLHINSLELGDSAVYFCASSQDPGRGGEKLFFGSGTQLSVL.

The chain recombines TRBV29-1 with TRBJ2-5; D possibly corresponds to TRBD2 (5 bases). The J call may be wrong; the DNA end is better matched by TRBJ2-7. CDR1 is SQVTM, CDR2 ANQGSEA, per germline. The CDR3 totals 12 residues. The CDR3 loop is CSVLPGNNEQYF. The CDR3 DNA reads TGCAGCGTCCTCCCCGGGAATAACGAGCAGTACTTC.

This chain links TRBV6-1 with TRBJ2-3; D may be TRBD1 (5 bases). Trimming left V 4 bases short and J 1 base short, with 12 bases between. This CDR3 comprises 15 residues. CDR1 and CDR2 (germline): MNHNS, SASEGT. In DNA, the CDR3 is TGTGCCAGCAGTGGTAGGGCCAGGGGCACAGATACGCAGTATTTT. This translates into CASSGRARGTDTQYF.

V usage is TRBV29-1 and J usage is TRBJ2-2; no reliable D call. Per the germline V gene, CDR1 is SQVTM and CDR2 is ANQGSEA. This CDR3 comprises 12 residues. V was shortened by 4 bases and J by 1 base, with 4 bases between the two germline ends. For the CDR3, the DNA is TGCAGCGTTGGACGGAACACCGGGGAGCTGTTTTTT. Protein: CSVGRNTGELFF.

This chain links TRBV11-2 with TRBJ2-3; 7 bases align to TRBD1. The V gene end was trimmed by 5 bases and the J gene end by 0 bases; junction bases not matched to a gene: 5. The length of the CDR3 is 15 residues. CDR1 is SGHAT and CDR2 is FQNNGV in the germline V gene. The chain's CDR3 is CASSTGTASTDTQYF. CDR3 nucleotides: TGTGCCAGCAGCACAGGGACAGCTAGCACAGATACGCAGTATTTT.

Comments on this clonotype: Since no conserved phenylalanine or tryptophan closes the CDR3, a read error is the likely cause. The genes are TRBV27 and TRBJ2-3, with D perhaps matching TRBD2 (7 bases). The CDR3 totals 17 residues. Germline values: CDR1 MNHEY, CDR2 SMNVEV (reference sequence). Trimming stripped 6 bases from V and 4 bases from J, with 23 bases between. CDR3 sequence (DNA): TGTGCCAGCAGCCAAAAATCCGGGGGGCGGGGTTCAGATACGCAGTATTTG. Translation: CASSQKSGGRGSDTQYL.